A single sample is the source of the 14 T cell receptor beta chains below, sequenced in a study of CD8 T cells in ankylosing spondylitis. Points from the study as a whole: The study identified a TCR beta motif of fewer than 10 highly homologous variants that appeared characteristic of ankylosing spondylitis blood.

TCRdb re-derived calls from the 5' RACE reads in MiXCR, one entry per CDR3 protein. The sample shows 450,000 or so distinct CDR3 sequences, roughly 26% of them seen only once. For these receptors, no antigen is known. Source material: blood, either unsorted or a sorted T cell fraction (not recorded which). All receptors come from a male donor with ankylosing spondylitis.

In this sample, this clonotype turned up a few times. The CDR3 loop is CAITIGPDSYNEQFF. In nucleotides, the CDR3 is TGTGCCATCACCATTGGACCCGACTCCTACAATGAGCAGTTCTTC. The chain employs TRBV10-3 and TRBJ2-1; no firm D call. The CDR3 extends over 15 amino acids. CDR1 and CDR2 (germline): ENHRY, SYGVKD. V lost 7 bases and J 0 bases, leaving 13 bases between the germline ends.

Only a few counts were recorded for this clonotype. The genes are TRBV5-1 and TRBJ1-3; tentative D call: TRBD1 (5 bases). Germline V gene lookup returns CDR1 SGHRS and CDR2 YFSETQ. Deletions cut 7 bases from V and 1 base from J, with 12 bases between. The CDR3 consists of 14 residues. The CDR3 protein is CASAGGESGNTIYF. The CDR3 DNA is TGCGCCAGCGCCGGGGGGGAGTCTGGAAACACCATATATTTT.

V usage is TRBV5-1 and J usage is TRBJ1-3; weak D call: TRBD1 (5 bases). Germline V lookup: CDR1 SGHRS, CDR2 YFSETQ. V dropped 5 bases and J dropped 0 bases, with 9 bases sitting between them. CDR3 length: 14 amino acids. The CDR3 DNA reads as TGCGCCAGCAGACAGGACACCTCTGGAAACACCATATATTTT. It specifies CASRQDTSGNTIYF.

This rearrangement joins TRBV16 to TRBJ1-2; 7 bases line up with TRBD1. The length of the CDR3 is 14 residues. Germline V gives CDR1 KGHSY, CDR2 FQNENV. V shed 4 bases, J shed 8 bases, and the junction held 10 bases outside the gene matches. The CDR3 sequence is CASSPWTGPLGYTF. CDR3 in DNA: TGTGCCAGCAGCCCCTGGACAGGTCCGCTGGGCTACACCTTC.

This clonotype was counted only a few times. CDR3: CATSGTLNTEAFF. The CDR3 DNA follows: TGTGCCACTTCAGGGACCTTGAACACTGAAGCTTTCTTT. The rearrangement joins TRBV3-1 to TRBJ1-1; tentatively, D is TRBD1 (5 bases). CDR3 length: 13 residues. Germline V gene data show CDR1 as LGHDT and CDR2 as YNNKEL (reference sequence). Between the trimmed V and J ends, which lost 10 bases and 0 bases, there was a span of 12 bases.

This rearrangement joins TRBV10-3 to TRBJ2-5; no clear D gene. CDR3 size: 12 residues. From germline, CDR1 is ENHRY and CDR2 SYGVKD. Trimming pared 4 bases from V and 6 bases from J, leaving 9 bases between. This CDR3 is CAISVNLQTQYF. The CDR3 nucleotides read TGTGCCATCAGTGTCAACCTACAGACCCAGTACTTC.

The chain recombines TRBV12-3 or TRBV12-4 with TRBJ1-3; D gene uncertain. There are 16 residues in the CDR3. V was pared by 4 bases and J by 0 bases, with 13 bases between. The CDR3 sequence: CASSYPGGPSGNTIYF. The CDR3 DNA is TGTGCCAGCAGTTACCCTGGAGGGCCCTCTGGAAACACCATATATTTT.

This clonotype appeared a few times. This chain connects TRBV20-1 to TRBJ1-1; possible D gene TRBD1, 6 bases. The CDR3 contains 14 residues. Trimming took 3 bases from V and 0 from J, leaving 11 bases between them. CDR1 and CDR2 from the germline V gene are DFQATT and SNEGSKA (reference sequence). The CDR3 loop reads CSARGGAMNTEAFF. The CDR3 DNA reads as TGCAGTGCTAGGGGGGGGGCTATGAACACTGAAGCTTTCTTT.

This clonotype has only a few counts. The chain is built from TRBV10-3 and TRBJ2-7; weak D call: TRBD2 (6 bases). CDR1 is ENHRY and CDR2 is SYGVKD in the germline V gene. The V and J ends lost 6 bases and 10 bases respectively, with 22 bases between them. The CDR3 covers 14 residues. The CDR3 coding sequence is TGTGCCATCAGAGGGGACCGGGACTCTGCCACCCAGTACGTC. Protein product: CAIRGDRDSATQYV.

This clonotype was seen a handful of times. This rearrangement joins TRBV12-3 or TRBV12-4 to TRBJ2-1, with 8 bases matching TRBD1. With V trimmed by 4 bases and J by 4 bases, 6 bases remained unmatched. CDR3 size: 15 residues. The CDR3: CASSYPGQDYNEQFF. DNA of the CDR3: TGTGCCAGCAGTTATCCGGGACAGGATTACAATGAGCAGTTCTTC.

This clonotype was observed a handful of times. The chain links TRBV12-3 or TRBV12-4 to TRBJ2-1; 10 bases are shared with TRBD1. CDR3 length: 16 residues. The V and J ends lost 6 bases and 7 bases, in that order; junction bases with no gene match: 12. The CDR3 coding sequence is TGTGCCAGCAGCAAACCTGGGACAGGGGCGAAGAATGAGCAGTTCTTC. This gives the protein CASSKPGTGAKNEQFF.

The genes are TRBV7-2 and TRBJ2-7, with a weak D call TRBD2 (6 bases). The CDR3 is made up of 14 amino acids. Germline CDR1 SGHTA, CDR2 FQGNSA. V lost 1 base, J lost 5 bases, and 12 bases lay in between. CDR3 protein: CASSLEGGADEQYF. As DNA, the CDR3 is TGTGCCAGCAGCTTAGAAGGAGGGGCGGACGAGCAGTACTTC. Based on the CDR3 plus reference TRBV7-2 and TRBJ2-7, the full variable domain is GAGVSQSPSNKVTEKGKDVELRCDPISGHTALYWYRQSLGQGLEFLIYFQGNSAPDKSGLPSDRFSAERTGGSVSTLTIQRTQQEDSAVYLCASSLEGGADEQYFGPGTRLTVT.

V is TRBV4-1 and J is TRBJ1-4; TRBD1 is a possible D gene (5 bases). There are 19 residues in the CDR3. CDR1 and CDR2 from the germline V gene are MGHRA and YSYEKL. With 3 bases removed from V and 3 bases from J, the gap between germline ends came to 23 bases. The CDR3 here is CASSQEGLQRLRANEKLFF. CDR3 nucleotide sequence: TGCGCCAGCAGCCAGGAGGGGTTACAGCGTCTGCGGGCTAATGAAAAACTGTTTTTT.

The CDR3 region is CASSLDGVADTGELFF. The CDR3 DNA is TGTGCCAGCAGCTTAGACGGGGTCGCTGACACCGGGGAGCTGTTTTTT. V and J are TRBV11-3 and TRBJ2-2, with D possibly TRBD2 on 5 matching bases. V was pared by 0 bases and J by 3 bases, with 11 bases between. This CDR3 is 16 amino acids long. Per the germline V gene, CDR1 is SGHNT and CDR2 is YENEEA.